This TCR beta chain was captured by sequencing in a study of identical twins. Every one of the donors was a healthy Caucasian. Study results and limitations: Fewer insertions characterized abundant cord blood beta clonotypes, whereas memory repertoires showed none. Models, which agreed with sharing between unrelated individuals, nonetheless underestimated the out-of-frame TCR alpha sharing seen in monozygotic twins. Twins' surplus sharing was weaker for beta out-of-frame sequences.

Using its own MiXCR run on the 5' RACE reads, TCRdb lists one record per CDR3 protein. This repertoire shows 1.5 million to 2 million distinct CDR3 sequences, around a third found once; its top ten account for under 0.35%. The CDR3 sequence is 13 residues long. CDR1 DFQATT and CDR2 SNEGSKA come from the germline V gene (reference sequence). V lost 3 bases and J 1 base, leaving 7 bases between the germline ends. Details on this clonotype: What it binds is unknown.

V is TRBV20-1 and J is TRBJ1-5, with D unresolved. The receptor's source is a newborn girl in good health. Sequenced sample: cord blood. CDR3 sequence: CSASSESNQPQHF. CDR3 DNA sequence: TGCAGTGCTAGCTCCGAGAGCAATCAGCCCCAGCATTTT.